Listed below are T cell receptor beta chains from one sample, sequenced in a study of T cells expressing NK-cell markers. From the 5' RACE reads, TCRdb lists one entry per CDR3 protein and no DNA. This repertoire includes 300,000 to 500,000 distinct CDR3 sequences. The sequenced material came from blood T cells: a sorted CD56 or NKG2C T cell subset, CD4+ or CD8+ T cells, or bulk PBMC T cells (not recorded which). The receptors shown here come from a woman in her fifties or sixties in good health. CDR3s include the opening cysteine and the closing phenylalanine or tryptophan.

J | V | CDR3
TRBJ1-2 | TRBV15 | CATSPYRDGFYGYTF
TRBJ1-1 | TRBV24-1 | CATSDSGTANTEAFF
TRBJ1-5 | TRBV4-1 | CASSRLVDNQPQHF
TRBJ1-1 | TRBV7-9 | CASSLQGREGEAFF
TRBJ2-4 | TRBV27 | CASLQGVAIQYF
TRBJ1-1 | TRBV20-1 | CSASSSQGEEAFF
TRBJ2-2 | TRBV5-1 | CASGRDPVAINTGELFF
TRBJ2-7 | TRBV5-1 | CASRQLTGTGAYF
TRBJ2-1 | TRBV3-1 | CASSQDLTGINEQFF
TRBJ2-3 | TRBV11-3 | CASSLGLARNTDTQYF
TRBJ2-1 | TRBV12-3/TRBV12-4 | CASSLVGGRWSYNEQFF
TRBJ2-7 | TRBV20-1 | CSARAPDWSSYEQYF
TRBJ2-3 | TRBV29-1 | CSAKRSSGSGDTQYF
TRBJ2-1 | TRBV21-1 | CASSPPTGDFDNEQFF
TRBJ2-7 | TRBV20-1 | CSARGRIPYEQYF
TRBJ1-2 | TRBV12-3/TRBV12-4 | CASRYTRTGGIGYTF
TRBJ1-4 | TRBV19 | CASTKNPGPAATNEKLFF
TRBJ1-5 | TRBV5-1 | CASSPGGVGQPQHF
TRBJ2-1 | TRBV7-8 | CASSSSQPEQFF
TRBJ1-1 | TRBV7-8 | CASGPGDTEAFF
TRBJ2-3 | TRBV7-9 | CASSLVPSGRDTQYF
TRBJ2-6 | TRBV7-2 | CASGRATGANVLTF
TRBJ2-5 | TRBV6-1 | CASSSRSIGPQETQYF
TRBJ2-1 | TRBV5-1 | CASSPGLRWSSYNEQFF
TRBJ2-1 | TRBV24-1 | CATSGAGMYNEQFF
TRBJ1-1 | TRBV20-1 | CSARGFGAMNTEAFF
TRBJ1-1 | TRBV15 | CATSRDIASDNAFF
TRBJ2-2 | TRBV7-8 | CASSYDRGFGELFF
TRBJ2-1 | TRBV5-1 | CASSGTGPYNEQFF
TRBJ2-5 | TRBV30 | CAWSPGRTETQYF
TRBJ2-3 | TRBV29-1 | CSVVPPTGTARGTQYF
TRBJ2-1 | TRBV20-1 | CSAGLGDVNEQFF
TRBJ2-5 | TRBV5-5 | CASTGGGETQYF
TRBJ1-2 | TRBV12-3/TRBV12-4 | CASSLGDRDVYGYTF
TRBJ2-5 | TRBV29-1 | CSVVLRPETQYF
TRBJ2-1 | TRBV20-1 | CSARAPGLAGAVYLNEQFF
TRBJ2-2 | TRBV6-6 | CASDGADTGELFF
TRBJ2-7 | TRBV18 | CASSPRQGADYEQYF
TRBJ1-4 | TRBV5-1 | CASRFGQGSNEKLFF
TRBJ2-3 | TRBV10-3 | CALSSGSFPDTQYF
TRBJ2-1 | TRBV5-1 | CASSLPSSWGQGVNEQFF
TRBJ2-1 | TRBV4-1 | CASSQSGTSYDEQFF
TRBJ2-5 | TRBV5-6 | CASSAGLAERQETQYF
TRBJ2-1 | TRBV20-1 | CSARVPGDRYNEQFF
TRBJ2-1 | TRBV29-1 | CSVTVINNNEQFF
TRBJ2-5 | TRBV2 | CASQGLVETQYF
TRBJ2-1 | TRBV24-1 | CATSGVGADNEQFF
TRBJ1-2 | TRBV24-1 | CARTGENGYTF
TRBJ2-3 | TRBV5-1 | CASSLRGGIPLTDTQYF
TRBJ2-1 | TRBV2 | CASSFPGTSGRARSYNEQFF
TRBJ2-1 | TRBV7-2 | CASSSQGLAGVREQFF
TRBJ2-1 | TRBV7-2 | CASSTGGGRLNEQFF
TRBJ1-5 | TRBV20-1 | CSARPSGGKEQPQHF
TRBJ1-1 | TRBV5-6 | CASSLSLNEAFF
TRBJ2-3 | TRBV20-1 | CSARSGGRGDTQYF
TRBJ2-2 | TRBV25-1 | CASSEPYGGTGELFF
TRBJ1-1 | TRBV5-1 | CASSSRDHRTEAFF